This T cell receptor beta chain comes out of a study of T cells in Graves' hyperthyroidism and ophthalmopathy. Study-wide results and limits: Most clonotypes expanded in the thyroid (above 0.001) were also present in blood.

This clonotype has at least ten counts. Antigen specificity is unknown. The CDR3 is made up of 12 amino acids. Germline V gene lookup returns CDR1 SNHLY and CDR2 FYNNEI. V shed 10 bases and J shed 3 bases, with 10 bases lying between them. Lactation, pregnancy, other autoimmune disease or uncontrolled infection excluded patients. Clinical symptoms, serum thyroxine, TRAb, thyroid ultrasound and orbital computed tomography informed diagnoses. The authors obtained PBMCs from around 11 ml of fresh peripheral blood. TCR beta CDR3 region amplification was performed from RNA transcripts. The HTBI primer set served for first-round RT-PCR of the TCR CDR3. TCRdb itself ran the multiplex PCR reads through MiXCR, one entry per CDR3 protein. In the table there are fewer than 350,000 distinct CDR3 sequences, approximately 18% of which are singletons.

Input material: blood. The rearrangement joins TRBV2 to TRBJ1-5; D remains ambiguous. The receptor's source is a woman between 40 and 50 years old with Graves' ophthalmopathy. This chain's CDR3 is CATRGDNQPQHF. CDR3 DNA sequence: TGTGCCACAAGAGGAGACAATCAGCCCCAGCATTTT.